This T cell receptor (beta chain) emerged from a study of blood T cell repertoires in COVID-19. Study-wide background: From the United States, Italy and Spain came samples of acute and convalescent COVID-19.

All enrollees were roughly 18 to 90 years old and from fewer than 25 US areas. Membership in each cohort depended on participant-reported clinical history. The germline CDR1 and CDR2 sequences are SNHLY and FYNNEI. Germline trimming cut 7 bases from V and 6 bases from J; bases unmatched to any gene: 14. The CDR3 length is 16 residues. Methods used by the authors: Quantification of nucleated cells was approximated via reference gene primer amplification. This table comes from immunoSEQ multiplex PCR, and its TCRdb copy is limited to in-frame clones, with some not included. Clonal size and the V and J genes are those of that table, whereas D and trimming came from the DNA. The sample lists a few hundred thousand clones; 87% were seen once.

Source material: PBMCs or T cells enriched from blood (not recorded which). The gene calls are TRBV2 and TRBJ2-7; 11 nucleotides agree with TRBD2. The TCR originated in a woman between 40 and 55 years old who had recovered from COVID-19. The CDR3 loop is CASNRLAGSAQGEQYF. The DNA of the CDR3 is TGTGCCAGCAACAGACTAGCGGGGTCCGCCCAGGGCGAGCAGTACTTC. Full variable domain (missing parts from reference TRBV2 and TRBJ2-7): EPEVTQTPSHQVTQMGQEVILRCVPISNHLYFYWYRQILGQKVEFLVSFYNNEISEKSEIFDDQFSVERPDGSNFTLKIRSTKLEDSAMYFCASNRLAGSAQGEQYFGPGTRLTVT.